This T cell receptor beta chain derives from a study of Graves' ophthalmopathy and Graves' hyperthyroidism. For repertoire sequencing, the TCR beta CDR3 regions were amplified from RNA transcripts. Second-round multiplex PCR came after a first-round RT-PCR that employed HTBI primers. Via MiXCR, TCRdb re-called the multiplex PCR reads, giving one row per CDR3 protein. The sample shows about 660,000 distinct CDR3 sequences, more than 40% of them seen only once. With regard to this clonotype: This may stem from a read error, because a much larger clone lies one nucleotide away.

Germline CDR1 is LNHDA and CDR2 is SQIVND (reference sequence). CDR3 length: 14 residues. Specimen: peripheral blood. The clonotype was recovered from an adult man with Graves' ophthalmopathy. The chain has TRBV19 and TRBJ1-1, with 7 bases matching TRBD1. This CDR3 is CASSIQGVSTEALF. DNA of the CDR3: TGTGCCAGTAGTATACAGGGGGTCAGCACTGAAGCTCTCTTT. Drawing the rest from reference TRBV19 and TRBJ1-1, the complete variable domain is DGGITQSPKYLFRKEGQNVTLSCEQNLNHDAMYWYRQDPGQGLRLIYYSQIVNDFQKGDIAEGYSVSREKKESFPLTVTSAQKNPTAFYLCASSIQGVSTEALFGQGTRLTVV.